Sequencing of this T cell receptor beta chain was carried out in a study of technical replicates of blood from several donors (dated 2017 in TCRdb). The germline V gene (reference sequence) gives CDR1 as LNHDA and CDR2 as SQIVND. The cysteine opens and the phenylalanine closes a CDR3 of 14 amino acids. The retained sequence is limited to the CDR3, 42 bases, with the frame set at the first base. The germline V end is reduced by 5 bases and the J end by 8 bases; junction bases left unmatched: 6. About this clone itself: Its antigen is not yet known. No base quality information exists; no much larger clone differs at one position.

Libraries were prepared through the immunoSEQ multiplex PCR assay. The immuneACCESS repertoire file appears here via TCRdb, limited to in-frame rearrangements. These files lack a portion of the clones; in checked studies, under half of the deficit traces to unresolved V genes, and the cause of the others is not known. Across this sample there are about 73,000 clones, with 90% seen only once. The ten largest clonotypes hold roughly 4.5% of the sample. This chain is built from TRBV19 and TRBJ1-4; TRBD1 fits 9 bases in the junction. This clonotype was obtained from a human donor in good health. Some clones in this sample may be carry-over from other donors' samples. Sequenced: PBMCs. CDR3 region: CASSSGTGPEKLFF. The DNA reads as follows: TGTGCCAGTAGTTCCGGGACAGGGCCCGAAAAACTGTTTTTT. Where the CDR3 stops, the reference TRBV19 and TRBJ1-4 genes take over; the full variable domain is DGGITQSPKYLFRKEGQNVTLSCEQNLNHDAMYWYRQDPGQGLRLIYYSQIVNDFQKGDIAEGYSVSREKKESFPLTVTSAQKNPTAFYLCASSSGTGPEKLFFGSGTQLSVL.